This T cell receptor (beta chain) was identified during a study of blood T cell repertoires in COVID-19. The CDR3 spans 15 residues. The germline V and J ends were trimmed by 8 bases and 0 bases, with 14 bases remaining between them. The germline V gene encodes CDR1 MDHEN and CDR2 SYDVKM. Sequencing was performed with immunoSEQ multiplex PCR; in TCRdb, only in-frame clones are kept and a portion is missing. Of 650,000 to 800,000 clones listed, 75% to 90% were seen once; the top ten hold about 0.24%. The V call is TRBV28, the J call TRBJ1-3, with D tentatively TRBD1 (5 bases). The TCR comes from a woman younger than 35 with acute or convalescent COVID-19. Sequenced input: peripheral blood. CDR3 sequence reads: CASRTFDSSGNTIYF. For the CDR3, the DNA is TGTGCCAGCCGCACCTTCGACAGCTCTGGAAACACCATATATTTT.